One and the same sample provided the 27 T cell receptor beta chains below, sequenced in a study of OX40 agonist ivuxolimab in advanced cancers. Measured with immunoSEQ multiplex PCR; TCRdb has only the in-frame clones, and not every one. The data show about 77,000 clones, roughly 90% seen once. The sequenced sample was CD4+ or CD8+ T cells sorted from blood, obtained in a trial of the OX40 agonist ivuxolimab. The receptors here all came from an adult with an advanced solid tumor such as melanoma, head and neck, liver or kidney cancer.

The V gene is TRBV13, the J gene TRBJ2-1; 12 bases align to TRBD2. The germline V gene has CDR1 PRHDT and CDR2 FYEKMQ (reference sequence). V dropped 5 bases and J dropped 4; count of bases not matched to a gene: 9. The CDR3 is 17 amino acids. The DNA of the CDR3 is TGTGCCAGCAGCCATGGAGACGGACTAGCGGGATACAATGAGCAGTTCTTC. Translation: CASSHGDGLAGYNEQFF.

V gene TRBV28 combines with J gene TRBJ1-5; D might be TRBD1 (6 bases). Trimming took 6 bases from V and 8 from J, leaving 11 bases between them. This CDR3 contains 12 residues. CDR1 is MDHEN, CDR2 SYDVKM, per germline. CDR3 nucleotides: TGTGCCAGCAGACCCACAGGGAAGCCCCAGCATTTT. Its protein product is CASRPTGKPQHF. Filled out from reference TRBV28 and TRBJ1-5, the complete variable domain reads DVKVTQSSRYLVKRTGEKVFLECVQDMDHENMFWYRQDPGLGLRLIYFSYDVKMKEKGDIPEGYSVSREKKERFSLILESASTNQTSMYLCASRPTGKPQHFGDGTRLSIL.

This clone was observed a few times. The V gene is TRBV29-1, the J gene TRBJ1-1; TRBD1 might be the D (6 bases). CDR3 size: 12 residues. Trimming pared 0 bases from V and 11 bases from J, leaving 13 bases between. Germline CDR1 reads SQVTM; CDR2 reads ANQGSEA. The CDR3 DNA sequence: TGCAGCGTTGAAGATGGGTTAGGGGGGGCTTTCTTT. Translated: CSVEDGLGGAFF.

The chain is built from TRBV5-1 and TRBJ1-1; D is ambiguous. V lost 2 bases to trimming and J lost 2 bases, with 19 bases between them. In germline, CDR1 is SGHRS, CDR2 YFSETQ. The CDR3 runs 17 residues. This CDR3 is CASSFYPPGMGNTEAFF. CDR3 in DNA: TGCGCCAGCAGCTTCTACCCCCCCGGGATGGGCAACACTGAAGCTTTCTTT.

A remark on this clone: The same CDR3 can be traced to other DNA sequences in this sample. The V gene is TRBV5-1, the J gene TRBJ1-1; D might be TRBD1 (5 bases). The ends were cut back, 0 bases at V and 3 bases at J, with 12 bases in the middle. From germline, CDR1 is SGHRS and CDR2 YFSETQ. The CDR3 sequence is 15 residues long. CDR3 loop: CASSLVIGGDTEAFF. The CDR3 region has the DNA TGCGCCAGCAGCTTGGTGATCGGGGGGGACACTGAAGCTTTCTTT.

This chain uses TRBV10-1 with TRBJ1-5, with TRBD1 matching over 8 bases. From germline, CDR1 is WNHNN and CDR2 SYGVQD (reference sequence). Trimming took 9 bases from V and 2 from J; bases not matched to a gene: 6. This CDR3 contains 14 residues. CDR3 sequence (DNA): TGCGCCAGGGTACAGGGGGGAGGCAATCAGCCCCAGCATTTT. Its translation: CARVQGGGNQPQHF.

The J gene is TRBJ1-1, the V gene TRBV5-5; D gene unclear. This CDR3 contains 16 residues. Trimming took off 2 bases at V and 5 bases at J, with 19 bases between the two ends. Germline CDR1 SGHKS, CDR2 YYEKEE (reference sequence). The CDR3 sequence is CASSFLGSLGNTEAFF. CDR3 bases: TGTGCCAGCAGCTTTTTGGGTAGTTTGGGGAATACTGAAGCTTTCTTT. The whole variable domain, remainder taken from reference TRBV5-5 and TRBJ1-1, is DAGVTQSPTHLIKTRGQQVTLRCSPISGHKSVSWYQQVLGQGPQFIFQYYEKEERGRGNFPDRFSARQFPNYSSELNVNALLLGDSALYLCASSFLGSLGNTEAFFGQGTRLTVV.

This clone was observed a single time. The V call is TRBV6-1, the J call TRBJ1-2; D remains ambiguous. Trimming removed 8 bases at V and 6 bases at J, with 16 bases between. CDR1 is MNHNS and CDR2 is SASEGT in the germline V gene. CDR3 length equals 13 residues. CDR3 bases: TGTGCCAGCCAAAATACCTATCTAAATGGCTACACCTTC. It codes for CASQNTYLNGYTF.

The CDR3 DNA sequence: TGTGCCTTCAAACAGCGTGACTATGGCTACACCTTC. Its protein is CAFKQRDYGYTF. The chain combines TRBV10-3 with TRBJ1-2; D not certain. The CDR3 has 12 amino acids. Germline V lookup: CDR1 ENHRY, CDR2 SYGVKD. Deletions cut 11 bases from V and 3 bases from J, with 13 bases between.

The CDR3 reads CASSSLGTSASEQFF. The CDR3 nucleotides are TGTGCCAGCAGTTCCCTCGGGACTAGCGCGAGCGAGCAGTTCTTC. The rearrangement uses TRBV6-5 and TRBJ2-1; TRBD2 aligns across 10 bases. The CDR3 loop spans 15 amino acids. V lost 4 bases, J lost 10 bases, and 10 bases stayed unmatched. Germline-derived CDR1 and CDR2 are MNHEY and SVGAGI.

The gene calls are TRBV2 and TRBJ2-1; TRBD1 might be the D (6 bases). The CDR3 runs to 15 residues. V lost 1 base and J lost 2, with 9 bases in between. Germline V gene lookup returns CDR1 SNHLY and CDR2 FYNNEI. CDR3 nucleotide sequence: TGTGCCAGCAGTGAAGGCTGGACAGCCTACAATGAGCAGTTCTTC. Its protein is CASSEGWTAYNEQFF.

V usage is TRBV15 and J usage is TRBJ1-2; no firm D call. Germline V lookup: CDR1 LNHNV, CDR2 YYDKDF (reference sequence). The CDR3 spans 13 residues. Trimming pared 5 bases from V and 6 bases from J, leaving 13 bases between. CDR3 region: CATSPGLVHGYTF. The CDR3, as DNA: TGTGCCACCAGCCCCGGACTAGTCCATGGCTACACCTTC.

The V call is TRBV5-4, the J call TRBJ1-1; no reliable D call. CDR1 and CDR2 from the germline V gene are SGHNT and YYREEE (reference sequence). Trimming removed 0 bases from V and 1 base from J, with 7 bases in between. The CDR3 runs to 14 residues. CDR3 DNA sequence: TGTGCCAGCAGCTTGGGACAATGGAACACTGAAGCTTTCTTT. Its translation: CASSLGQWNTEAFF. Combining the CDR3 with reference TRBV5-4 and TRBJ1-1 gives the whole variable domain ETGVTQSPTHLIKTRGQQVTLRCSSQSGHNTVSWYQQALGQGPQFIFQYYREEENGRGNFPPRFSGLQFPNYSSELNVNALELDDSALYLCASSLGQWNTEAFFGQGTRLTVV.

This sequence joins TRBV27 and TRBJ2-2; D ambiguous. The V end was cut by 3 bases, the J end by 1 base, with 18 bases between. The germline V gene has CDR1 MNHEY and CDR2 SMNVEV (reference sequence). CDR3 length equals 18 residues. As DNA, the CDR3 is TGTGCCAGCAGTTTGAGGCTTTCCGGGCTAATGAACACCGGGGAGCTGTTTTTT. It translates to CASSLRLSGLMNTGELFF.

The sample holds one count of this clone. The rearrangement joins TRBV4-2 to TRBJ1-3, with D hard to call. CDR3 length: 12 residues. V lost 7 bases to trimming and J lost 2 bases, with 6 bases between them. Germline CDR1 and CDR2: LGHNA and YNFKEQ. The CDR3 spells CASTGTGNTIYF. The CDR3 DNA follows: TGTGCCAGCACTGGTACTGGAAACACCATATATTTT.

The chain uses TRBV11-2 and TRBJ1-5, with TRBD1 matching over 8 bases. V shed 0 bases, J shed 15 bases, and the junction held 13 bases outside the gene matches. CDR1 is SGHAT and CDR2 is FQNNGV in the germline V gene. CDR3 length: 15 amino acids. As DNA, the CDR3 is TGTGCCAGCAGCTTAGATGGGTCAGGGGGCGTAAAGCGGCATTTT. Amino acid sequence: CASSLDGSGGVKRHF. The full variable domain, rest sourced from reference TRBV11-2 and TRBJ1-5, is EAGVAQSPRYKIIEKRQSVAFWCNPISGHATLYWYQQILGQGPKLLIQFQNNGVVDDSQLPKDRFSAERLKGVDSTLKIQPAKLEDSAVYLCASSLDGSGGVKRHFGDGTRLSIL.

This clone has only one observation. One end of the junction varies from germline; a read error may be responsible. The rearrangement uses TRBV7-7 and TRBJ2-5; the D is unclear. The assigned J gene may be wrong: the sequence end matches TRBJ2-7 better. Per the germline V gene, CDR1 is SSHAT and CDR2 is FNYEAQ (reference sequence). The CDR3 is 13 amino acids. CDR3: CASSLGPSYEQYF. The DNA for the CDR3 is TGTGCTAGCAGCTTAGGCCCGTCCTACGAGCAGTACTTC.

CDR3 region: CASSEQGVYYEQYF. CDR3 DNA sequence: TGTGCCAGCAGTGAACAGGGGGTTTACTACGAGCAGTACTTC. The V gene is TRBV2, the J gene TRBJ2-7; 7 bases are a match to TRBD1. Trimming took 2 bases from V and 3 from J; bases not matched to a gene: 4. This CDR3 has 14 residues. CDR1 SNHLY and CDR2 FYNNEI come from the germline V gene.

The V gene is TRBV7-6, the J gene TRBJ2-5; D may be TRBD2 (6 bases). The germline gives CDR1 SGHVS, CDR2 FNYEAQ. With 5 bases removed from V and 10 bases from J, the gap between germline ends came to 26 bases. The CDR3 is 16 amino acids. The CDR3 DNA is TGTGCCAGCAGCACTTTCGGGGGACCGCTGAGGGGTGGCCAGTACTTC. It specifies CASSTFGGPLRGGQYF.

This chain links TRBV4-1 with TRBJ1-1, with 9 positions matching TRBD1. V was clipped by 4 bases and J by 6 bases; unmatched bases: 3. Germline V CDR1 and CDR2: MGHRA, YSYEKL. The CDR3 totals 13 residues. The CDR3 loop reads CASSRTGGPEAFF. The CDR3 nucleotides are TGCGCCAGCAGCCGAACAGGGGGCCCTGAAGCTTTCTTT.

This chain connects TRBV6-5 to TRBJ2-1; 10 bases are a match to TRBD2. CDR3 length equals 15 residues. Germline CDR1 and CDR2: MNHEY and SVGAGI. Trimming took 6 bases from V and 8 from J; bases not matched to a gene: 10. The CDR3 DNA follows: TGTGCCAGCAGAAATAAGATACTAGCGGGGTATGAGCAGTTCTTC. Translated, it gives CASRNKILAGYEQFF.

The chain carries TRBV1 and TRBJ1-2; the D call of TRBD1 is as the table states it, not checked on the DNA. TRBV1 is deemed a pseudogene. The CDR3 is made up of 12 amino acids. The CDR3 nucleotides are TGCACCAGCAGCCACCGCGGACCTGGGGGACACTTC. It yields the protein CTSSHRGPGGHF.

The rearrangement uses TRBV11-2 and TRBJ2-2; tentative D call: TRBD2 (6 bases). The CDR3 covers 16 residues. Per the germline V gene, CDR1 is SGHAT and CDR2 is FQNNGV. Between the trimmed V and J ends, which lost 5 bases and 7 bases, there was a span of 20 bases. The CDR3 DNA reads as TGTGCCAGCAGCCCCCTCGGGAGCCTTGATAGCGGGGAGCTGTTTTTT. It is translated as CASSPLGSLDSGELFF.

The chain is built from TRBV5-1 and TRBJ2-5; D might be TRBD1 (8 bases). Per germline, CDR1 SGHRS and CDR2 YFSETQ. The germline V and J ends were trimmed by 2 bases and 5 bases, with 13 bases remaining between them. This CDR3 comprises 14 residues. This CDR3 is CASSFPQGGETQYF. As DNA, the CDR3 is TGCGCCAGCAGCTTCCCACAGGGGGGGGAGACCCAGTACTTC.

This chain links TRBV6-5 with TRBJ2-7; D call uncertain. CDR1 and CDR2 (germline): MNHEY, SVGAGI. The CDR3 loop spans 13 amino acids. V shed 5 bases and J shed 3 bases, with 11 bases lying between them. The CDR3 nucleotides are TGTGCCAGCAGTGAAGGAACCAGCTACGAGCAGTACTTC. As protein: CASSEGTSYEQYF.

V usage is TRBV11-2 and J usage is TRBJ2-5, with D possibly matching TRBD1 (5 bases). CDR1 and CDR2 from the germline V gene are SGHAT and FQNNGV. The CDR3 is made up of 14 amino acids. Trimming took 3 bases from V and 4 from J, leaving 12 bases between them. This CDR3 is CASSFPDTTETQYF. The CDR3 DNA sequence: TGTGCCAGCAGCTTCCCGGACACTACAGAGACCCAGTACTTC.

The chain combines TRBV27 with TRBJ1-4, with D tentatively TRBD1 (5 bases). CDR3 length: 17 amino acids. Trimming left V 2 bases short and J 0 bases short, with 13 bases between. Germline CDR1 and CDR2: MNHEY and SMNVEV (reference sequence). The CDR3 spells CASSLRGRSATNEKLFF. In DNA, the CDR3 is TGTGCCAGCAGTTTAAGGGGACGGTCGGCAACTAATGAAAAACTGTTTTTT.